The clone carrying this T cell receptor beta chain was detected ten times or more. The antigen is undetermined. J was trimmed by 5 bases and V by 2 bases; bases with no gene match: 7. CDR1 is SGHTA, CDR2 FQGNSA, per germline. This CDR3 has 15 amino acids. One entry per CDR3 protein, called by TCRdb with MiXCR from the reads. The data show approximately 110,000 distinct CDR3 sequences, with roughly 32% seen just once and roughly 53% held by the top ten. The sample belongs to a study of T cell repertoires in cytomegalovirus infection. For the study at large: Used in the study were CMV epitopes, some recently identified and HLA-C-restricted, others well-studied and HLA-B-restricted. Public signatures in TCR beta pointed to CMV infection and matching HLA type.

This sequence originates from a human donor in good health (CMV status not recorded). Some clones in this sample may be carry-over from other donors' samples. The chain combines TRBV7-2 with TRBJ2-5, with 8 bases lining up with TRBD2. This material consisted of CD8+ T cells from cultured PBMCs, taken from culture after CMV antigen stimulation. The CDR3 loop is CASSLRRGGRETQYF. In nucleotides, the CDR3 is TGTGCCAGCAGCTTAAGACGGGGGGGCCGGGAGACCCAGTACTTC.